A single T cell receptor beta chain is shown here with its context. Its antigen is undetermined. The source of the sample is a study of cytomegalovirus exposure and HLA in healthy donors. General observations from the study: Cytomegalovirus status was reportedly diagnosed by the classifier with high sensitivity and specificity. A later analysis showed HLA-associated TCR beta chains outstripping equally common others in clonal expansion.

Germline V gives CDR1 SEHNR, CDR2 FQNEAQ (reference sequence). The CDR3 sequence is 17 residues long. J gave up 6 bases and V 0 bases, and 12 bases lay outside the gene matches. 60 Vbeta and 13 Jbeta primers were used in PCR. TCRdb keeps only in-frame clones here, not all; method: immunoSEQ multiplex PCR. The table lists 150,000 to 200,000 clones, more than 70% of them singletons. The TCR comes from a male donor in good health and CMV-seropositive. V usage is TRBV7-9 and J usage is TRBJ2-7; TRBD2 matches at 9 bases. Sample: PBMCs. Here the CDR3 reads CASSLAAAGGHLGEQYF. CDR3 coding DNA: TGTGCCAGCAGCTTAGCCGCAGCGGGAGGCCACCTCGGCGAGCAGTACTTC.